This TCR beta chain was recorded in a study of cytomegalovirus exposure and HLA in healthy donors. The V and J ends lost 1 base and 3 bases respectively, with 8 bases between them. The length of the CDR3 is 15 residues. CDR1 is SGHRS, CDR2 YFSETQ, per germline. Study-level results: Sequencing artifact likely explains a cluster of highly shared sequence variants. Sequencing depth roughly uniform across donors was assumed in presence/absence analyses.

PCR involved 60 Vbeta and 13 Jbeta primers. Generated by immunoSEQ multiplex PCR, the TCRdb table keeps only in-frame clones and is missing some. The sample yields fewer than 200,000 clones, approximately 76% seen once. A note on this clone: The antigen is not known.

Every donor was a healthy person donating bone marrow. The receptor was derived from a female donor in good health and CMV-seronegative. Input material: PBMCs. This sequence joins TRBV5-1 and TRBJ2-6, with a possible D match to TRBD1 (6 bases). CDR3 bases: TGCGCCAGCAGCTTGACAGGGTATGGGGCCAACGTCCTGACTTTC. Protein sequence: CASSLTGYGANVLTF. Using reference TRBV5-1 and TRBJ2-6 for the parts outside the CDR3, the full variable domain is KAGVTQTPRYLIKTRGQQVTLSCSPISGHRSVSWYQQTPGQGLQFLFEYFSETQRNKGNFPGRFSGRQFSNSRSEMNVSTLELGDSALYLCASSLTGYGANVLTFGAGSRLTVL.